This T cell receptor (beta chain) comes out of a study of radiation and T cells in renal cell carcinoma (TCRdb year 2020). About the study as a whole: In total, approximately 53 samples, comprising 25 or so tumors and some 27 peripheral blood samples, were subjected to TCR beta sequencing. A total of 4,016,671 unique CDR3 nucleotide sequences, encoding roughly 3,000,000 unique CDR3 amino acid sequences, were found across all 50 or so samples.

TCR beta libraries were generated from genomic DNA with the immunoSEQ kit, following the manufacturer's recommendations. To prepare the libraries, a first multiplex PCR with proprietary primers was run, followed by a second PCR that added unique barcodes, and a bead cleanup was done after each round. Each sample batch included a kit-provided positive control reaction and a negative control reaction. The final libraries were assessed on an Agilent 4200 TapeStation D1000 ScreenTape, pooled by volume, and quantified by qPCR. Sequencing ran on an Illumina NextSeq500 with a MidOutput 150-cycle cartridge, using 156 Read1 and 15 Index1 cycles with kit custom primers. The pooled library was loaded at roughly 0.9 pM with about 20% PhiX control spiked in. The source study handled its data this way. Vendor-processed data were analyzed in R, with a clonotype defined as all T cells sharing the same CDR3 nucleotide sequence. In the clone abundance analyses, frequencies were normalized to the 10,000 most abundant clones in each sample. Public T cell clones, which averaged fewer than five per sample, were removed prior to analysis. The dominant motif analysis was done with ImmunoMap using the PAM10 matrix, a gap penalty of 30, and a homology threshold of 0.3, and motifs with a cumulative frequency of at least 0.01 were considered dominant. TCRdb retrieved this table from immuneACCESS and kept in-frame rearrangements only. Not all clones are present; in checked studies, unresolved V genes account for under half, and no reason is known for the remainder. The V and J calls and clone size were taken over from that table, and D and trimming were inferred from the DNA. The sample table contains just over 15,000 clones; only one count was recorded for 56% of them. Approximately 10% of the sample rests with the top ten.

The meaning of the sample's time point label: tumor resected at nephrectomy. Reading the label with the study, this specimen's treatment or condition is: treatment-naive control, cytoreductive nephrectomy. Control tumors came from treatment-naive renal cell carcinoma patients who underwent cytoreductive nephrectomy without prior radiation. Renal cell carcinoma with clear cell pathology was present in all patients. Control tumors used for TCR sequencing were obtained from a handful of females and 11 males (median age approximately 50 years, range about 40 to 82) and were resected from the early 2010s to the mid-2010s. The tumors were dissociated mechanically, digested with collagenase/hyaluronidase at 37 degrees C, processed in gentleMACS C tubes, and kept in liquid nitrogen. Genomic DNA for TCR sequencing was prepared using the QIAamp DNA Blood Mini Kit (Qiagen). Only samples passing all quality control checks were included in the analyses.

A distance of 10 bases separates the germline ends of V and J, which lose 3 bases and 2 bases respectively. Based on the germline V gene, the CDR1 and CDR2 sequences are SNHLY and FYNNEI. The cysteine opens and the phenylalanine closes a CDR3 of 14 amino acids. The CDR3 DNA has 42 bases and is translated from base 1. As for this clone: Its cognate antigen has yet to be identified. No much larger clone exists at a distance of one base, and base qualities are not known.

The paper as a whole reports these results and caveats: Because the trial had a single-armed design, the trial could not examine how radiation dose or scheduling affected the TCR repertoire. Intratumoral heterogeneity went uncaptured because the only tumor material available was small regions of roughly 1 g. TCR clonality was higher in irradiated tumors than in controls, as the top 100 clonotypes made up an average of about 50% of the repertoire in irradiated tumors compared with 43% in nephrectomy-only tumors. Irradiated tumors contained more dominant CDR3 motifs, and these motifs occupied a larger share of the repertoire than in control tumors.

The receptor chain draws on TRBV2 and TRBJ2-5; the D gene identity is not certain. This clonotype originated in a man aged 45-65 years with renal cell carcinoma. The sequenced sample was tumor tissue, obtained from a patient whose treatment was nephrectomy without radiotherapy. Here the CDR3 is given as CASSDPGPQETQYF. The DNA reads as follows: TGTGCCAGCAGTGACCCGGGCCCGCAAGAGACCCAGTACTTC.